Following are 30 T cell receptor beta chains from one sample sequenced in a study of cytomegalovirus exposure and HLA in healthy donors. TCRdb's table, derived via immunoSEQ multiplex PCR, lists solely in-frame clones and lacks some. The sample lists 80,000 to 100,000 clones; roughly 87% were seen once. The sample was PBMCs. All receptors come from a man aged 18-30 years in good health and CMV-seropositive.

The chain couples TRBV5-4 to TRBJ2-7, with 10 bases matching TRBD1. The CDR3 consists of 18 residues. V trimming: 0 bases; J trimming: 1 base; junction bases outside the gene matches: 10. Germline loops: CDR1 SGHNT, CDR2 YYREEE (reference sequence). The CDR3: CASSLVGSWDRGSYEQYF. CDR3 nucleotides: TGTGCCAGCAGCTTGGTCGGCAGTTGGGACAGGGGTTCCTACGAGCAGTACTTC.

The chain carries TRBV6-4 and TRBJ1-5, with TRBD1 identical over 8 bases. There are 14 residues in the CDR3. Germline CDR1 and CDR2: MRHNA and SNTAGT. The junction had 1 base not matched to a gene; V was cut back by 2 bases and J by 4 bases. In DNA form, the CDR3 reads TGTGCCAGCAGTGACACAGGGGGAAATCAGCCCCAGCATTTT. Encoded protein: CASSDTGGNQPQHF.

The rearrangement links TRBV7-2 to TRBJ2-2; the match to TRBD2 covers 9 bases. After removal of 0 bases from V and 5 bases from J, the junction contained 7 bases not matched to a gene. The CDR3 covers 17 residues. Germline values: CDR1 SGHTA, CDR2 FQGNSA. CDR3 loop: CASSLAPAGGLTGELFF. The CDR3 nucleotides are TGTGCCAGCAGCTTAGCCCCGGCGGGAGGGCTAACCGGGGAGCTGTTTTTT.

V usage is TRBV29-1 and J usage is TRBJ1-2; 7 nucleotides align to TRBD1. Looked up from germline, CDR1 is SQVTM and CDR2 is ANQGSEA. The CDR3 is 13 amino acids. The V segment lost 2 bases and the J segment 8 bases; nucleotides outside the gene matches: 8. CDR3 residues: CSVERQGGDGYTF. In DNA, the CDR3 is TGCAGCGTTGAACGACAGGGAGGAGACGGCTACACCTTC. The full variable domain, in which reference TRBV29-1 and TRBJ1-2 provide the parts outside the CDR3, is SAVISQKPSRDICQRGTSLTIQCQVDSQVTMMFWYRQQPGQSLTLIATANQGSEATYESGFVIDKFPISRPNLTFSTLTVSNMSPEDSSIYLCSVERQGGDGYTFGSGTRLTVV.

The chain is built from TRBV7-8 and TRBJ1-1; 9 nucleotides agree with TRBD1. This CDR3 is built from 17 residues. Germline lookup yields CDR1 SGHVS and CDR2 FQNEAQ. V shed 5 bases, J shed 1 base, and the junction held 11 bases outside the gene matches. The CDR3 DNA reads as TGTGCCAGCAGCCCATCCGGGACAGGGATGAGGAACACTGAAGCTTTCTTT. Its protein is CASSPSGTGMRNTEAFF.

This clone was seen a single time. This chain links TRBV19 with TRBJ2-1, with 7 bases that match TRBD2. The germline CDR1 and CDR2 sequences are LNHDA and SQIVND (reference sequence). The CDR3 totals 14 residues. V was clipped by 8 bases and J by 0 bases; unmatched bases: 4. CDR3 DNA: TGTGCCAGTTCGGCTAGCGGCTCCTACAATGAGCAGTTCTTC. Its protein is CASSASGSYNEQFF.

The chain is built from TRBV9 and TRBJ2-5, with TRBD2 matching 8 bases. The V segment lost 0 bases and the J segment 7 bases; nucleotides outside the gene matches: 8. CDR1 is SGDLS, CDR2 YYNGEE, per germline. This CDR3 is built from 15 residues. CDR3 bases: TGTGCCAGCAGCGTAGGTCTAGCGGGCCTGGGGACCCAGTACTTC. This sequence encodes CASSVGLAGLGTQYF. Full variable domain (remainder filled in from reference TRBV9 and TRBJ2-5): DSGVTQTPKHLITATGQRVTLRCSPRSGDLSVYWYQQSLDQGLQFLIQYYNGEERAKGNILERFSAQQFPDLHSELNLSSLELGDSALYFCASSVGLAGLGTQYFGPGTRLLVL.

This chain links TRBV9 with TRBJ2-3, with TRBD2 identical over 9 bases. Looked up from germline, CDR1 is SGDLS and CDR2 is YYNGEE. The CDR3 has 21 residues. V trimming: 3 bases; J trimming: 2 bases; junction bases outside the gene matches: 22. CDR3 DNA: TGTGCCAGCAGCGCCCCTAGGGTAGCGGGGGCCCGCGACTTTATCACAGATACGCAGTATTTT. Amino acid sequence: CASSAPRVAGARDFITDTQYF.

The chain is built from TRBV5-1 and TRBJ2-6, with D perhaps matching TRBD2 (5 bases). CDR3 length: 17 residues. V shed 3 bases and J shed 0 bases, with 13 bases lying between them. CDR1 and CDR2 (germline): SGHRS, YFSETQ. CDR3 sequence reads: CASSWTWAGSGANVLTF. The DNA for the CDR3 is TGCGCCAGCAGCTGGACTTGGGCGGGCTCTGGGGCCAACGTCCTGACTTTC.

The V call is TRBV7-9, the J call TRBJ2-5, with TRBD2 matching 11 bases. V lost 10 bases and J lost 0; bases outside the gene matches: 4. The CDR3 spans 14 residues. Germline V gives CDR1 SEHNR, CDR2 FQNEAQ (reference sequence). In nucleotides, the CDR3 is TGTGCCACCGGACTAGCGGGCTACCAAGAGACCCAGTACTTC. This sequence encodes CATGLAGYQETQYF.

The chain carries TRBV7-2 and TRBJ2-3, with 9 bases fitting TRBD2. Germline-derived CDR1 and CDR2 are SGHTA and FQGNSA. V was pared by 1 base and J by 2 bases, with 7 bases of the junction left unmatched. The CDR3 has 17 residues. The CDR3 here is CASSLEDSGSYTDTQYF. For the CDR3, the DNA is TGTGCCAGCAGCTTAGAGGATAGCGGGAGCTACACAGATACGCAGTATTTT.

The J gene is TRBJ1-3, the V gene TRBV6-5; no reliable D call. V shed 0 bases and J shed 1 base, with 7 bases lying between them. CDR3 size: 15 residues. CDR1 is MNHEY, CDR2 SVGAGI, per germline. The CDR3 region is CASSYSSGSGNTIYF. CDR3 sequence (DNA): TGTGCCAGCAGTTACTCTTCGGGATCTGGAAACACCATATATTTT.

This chain links TRBV4-2 with TRBJ2-7; the match to TRBD2 covers 7 bases. CDR1 and CDR2 from the germline V gene are LGHNA and YNFKEQ. This CDR3 has 16 amino acids. V was pared by 4 bases and J by 4 bases, with 13 bases of the junction left unmatched. For the CDR3, the DNA is TGTGCCAGCAGCCCGGGGGTTTACGGGGAGGGGTACGAGCAGTACTTC. Translation gives CASSPGVYGEGYEQYF.

V is TRBV7-2 and J is TRBJ1-1, with a tentative D call TRBD1 (6 bases). Trimming took off 5 bases at V and 2 bases at J, with 12 bases between the two ends. This CDR3 region has 14 residues. CDR1 is SGHTA, CDR2 FQGNSA, per germline. DNA of the CDR3: TGTGCCAGCAGCCTCCGGACAGACAACACTGAAGCTTTCTTT. Amino acids: CASSLRTDNTEAFF. Full variable domain (remainder filled in from reference TRBV7-2 and TRBJ1-1): GAGVSQSPSNKVTEKGKDVELRCDPISGHTALYWYRQSLGQGLEFLIYFQGNSAPDKSGLPSDRFSAERTGGSVSTLTIQRTQQEDSAVYLCASSLRTDNTEAFFGQGTRLTVV.

This rearrangement joins TRBV28 to TRBJ2-1; 13 bases line up with TRBD2. The CDR3 consists of 18 residues. Germline V CDR1 and CDR2: MDHEN, SYDVKM. V dropped 2 bases and J dropped 2; count of bases not matched to a gene: 6. The CDR3: CASSLPPGLAGTYNEQFF. The CDR3 DNA is TGTGCCAGCAGTTTACCCCCGGGACTAGCGGGAACCTACAATGAGCAGTTCTTC.

This rearrangement joins TRBV19 to TRBJ2-2, with unresolved D. Germline-derived CDR1 and CDR2 are LNHDA and SQIVND (reference sequence). The CDR3 runs to 14 residues. V was clipped by 5 bases and J by 0 bases, with 7 bases between them. CDR3 protein: CASSLTANTGELFF. CDR3 in DNA: TGTGCCAGTAGTTTAACGGCGAACACCGGGGAGCTGTTTTTT.

The chain combines TRBV25-1 with TRBJ2-3; 7 positions agree with TRBD2. The J segment lost 1 base and the V segment lost 6 bases, leaving 7 bases of the junction unmatched. Germline V gene lookup returns CDR1 MGHDK and CDR2 SYGVNS. CDR3 size: 15 residues. The CDR3 region is CASSPRGRGTDTQYF. CDR3 DNA: TGTGCCAGCAGCCCGCGCGGGAGAGGCACAGATACGCAGTATTTT.

This sequence joins TRBV27 and TRBJ2-2; D ambiguous. The CDR3 extends over 14 amino acids. CDR1 is MNHEY, CDR2 SMNVEV, per germline (reference sequence). Trimming pared 5 bases from V and 6 bases from J, leaving 13 bases between. The CDR3 spells CASSAPPRAGELFF. The CDR3 nucleotides are TGTGCCAGCAGTGCCCCCCCCCGGGCCGGGGAGCTGTTTTTT.

This clone appeared once. The chain has TRBV5-1 and TRBJ1-1; D perhaps matches TRBD1 (6 bases). CDR3 length equals 18 residues. Deletions cut 4 bases from V and 0 bases from J, with 22 bases between. Germline V lookup: CDR1 SGHRS, CDR2 YFSETQ. CDR3 in amino acids: CASSLYGTQLSMNTEAFF. DNA of the CDR3: TGCGCCAGCAGCCTGTACGGGACACAGCTTAGCATGAACACTGAAGCTTTCTTT.

CDR3 amino acids: CASSSPAEVYEQYF. The CDR3 nucleotides read TGTGCCAGCAGCTCCCCAGCGGAAGTTTACGAGCAGTACTTC. The chain carries TRBV5-6 and TRBJ2-7, with a possible D match to TRBD2 (5 bases). The CDR3 is made up of 14 amino acids. Germline V CDR1 and CDR2: SGHDT, YYEEEE. The germline V and J ends were trimmed by 3 bases and 4 bases, with 14 bases remaining between them.

The rearrangement links TRBV6-6 to TRBJ1-4; D uncertain. The germline V and J ends were trimmed by 7 bases and 7 bases, with 19 bases remaining between them. The germline CDR1 and CDR2 sequences are MNHNY and SVGAGI (reference sequence). CDR3 length equals 15 residues. The CDR3 protein is CASTPTGGLSEKLFF. The CDR3 coding sequence is TGTGCCAGCACTCCCACGGGTGGATTGAGTGAAAAACTGTTTTTT.

This chain uses TRBV9 with TRBJ2-5, with a weak D call TRBD2 (6 bases). Germline loops: CDR1 SGDLS, CDR2 YYNGEE. Between the trimmed V and J ends, which lost 6 bases and 5 bases, there was a span of 20 bases. The CDR3 is made up of 15 amino acids. The DNA of the CDR3 is TGTGCCAGCACTGGCAGCGGGTACTATGGGGAGACCCAGTACTTC. Translated, it gives CASTGSGYYGETQYF.

The genes are TRBV6-5 and TRBJ1-3, with D possibly matching TRBD1 (5 bases). Trimming cost V 6 bases and J 0 bases, with 12 bases left between them. Per the germline V gene, CDR1 is MNHEY and CDR2 is SVGAGI. There are 15 residues in the CDR3. For the CDR3, the DNA is TGTGCCAGCAGGGTGGAGGGGTACTCTGGAAACACCATATATTTT. Translating it yields CASRVEGYSGNTIYF.

The rearrangement links TRBV5-1 to TRBJ2-3, with TRBD2 identical over 8 bases. The V gene end was trimmed by 0 bases and the J gene end by 3 bases; junction bases not matched to a gene: 6. The CDR3 is 16 amino acids. CDR1 and CDR2 (germline): SGHRS, YFSETQ. The CDR3 DNA reads TGCGCCAGCAGCTTGGTCCCCGGGAGGGGTACAGATACGCAGTATTTT. This encodes CASSLVPGRGTDTQYF.

V usage is TRBV27 and J usage is TRBJ1-5; maybe TRBD1 (6 bases). This CDR3 comprises 14 residues. CDR1 and CDR2 (germline): MNHEY, SMNVEV (reference sequence). The V and J ends lost 3 bases and 4 bases respectively, with 10 bases between them. The CDR3 protein is CASSFGTRNQPQHF. The CDR3 bases are TGTGCCAGCAGTTTCGGGACAAGAAATCAGCCCCAGCATTTT.

The chain joins TRBV9 to TRBJ2-2, with 7 bases identical to TRBD1. Looked up from germline, CDR1 is SGDLS and CDR2 is YYNGEE. The CDR3 has 13 residues. V lost 5 bases to trimming and J lost 4 bases; unmatched junction nucleotides: 2. CDR3 residues: CASRDRLTGELFF. The DNA for the CDR3 is TGTGCCAGCAGGGACAGGCTCACCGGGGAGCTGTTTTTT.

This rearrangement joins TRBV7-2 to TRBJ2-3; 12 nucleotides match TRBD2. The CDR3 spans 14 residues. Germline V gene sequence: CDR1 SGHTA, CDR2 FQGNSA. V shed 9 bases and J 5 bases; nucleotides not matched to a gene: 6. For the CDR3, the DNA is TGTGCCAGTGGGACTAGCGGGCCTGGAGATACGCAGTATTTT. It is translated as CASGTSGPGDTQYF. The variable domain in full, with the rest retrieved from reference TRBV7-2 and TRBJ2-3, is GAGVSQSPSNKVTEKGKDVELRCDPISGHTALYWYRQSLGQGLEFLIYFQGNSAPDKSGLPSDRFSAERTGGSVSTLTIQRTQQEDSAVYLCASGTSGPGDTQYFGPGTRLTVL.

The chain is built from TRBV19 and TRBJ2-1; a possible D gene is TRBD2 (7 bases). Germline lookup yields CDR1 LNHDA and CDR2 SQIVND (reference sequence). With 4 bases removed from V and 5 bases from J, the gap between germline ends came to 21 bases. The CDR3 extends over 17 amino acids. Here the CDR3 DNA reads TGTGCCAGTAGTACCTCCCCGGGACAAGCGGGGAACAATGAGCAGTTCTTC. Translation gives CASSTSPGQAGNNEQFF.

V and J are TRBV7-2 and TRBJ2-2, with 7 nucleotides matching TRBD2. Losses at the gene ends were 5 bases for V and 5 bases for J; bases not matched to a gene: 8. The V gene's germline CDR1 is SGHTA and CDR2 FQGNSA. The CDR3 is made up of 15 amino acids. This CDR3 is CASSQSPSGTGELFF. CDR3 DNA: TGTGCCAGCAGCCAGAGCCCTAGCGGTACCGGGGAGCTGTTTTTT.

The chain is built from TRBV29-1 and TRBJ2-3; TRBD1 agrees at 7 bases. The germline V gene encodes CDR1 SQVTM and CDR2 ANQGSEA. Germline trimming cut 0 bases from V and 1 base from J; bases unmatched to any gene: 7. CDR3 size: 16 residues. The CDR3 protein is CSVEDQQRGRTDTQYF. The CDR3 nucleotides are TGCAGCGTTGAAGATCAGCAGAGGGGGCGCACAGATACGCAGTATTTT.